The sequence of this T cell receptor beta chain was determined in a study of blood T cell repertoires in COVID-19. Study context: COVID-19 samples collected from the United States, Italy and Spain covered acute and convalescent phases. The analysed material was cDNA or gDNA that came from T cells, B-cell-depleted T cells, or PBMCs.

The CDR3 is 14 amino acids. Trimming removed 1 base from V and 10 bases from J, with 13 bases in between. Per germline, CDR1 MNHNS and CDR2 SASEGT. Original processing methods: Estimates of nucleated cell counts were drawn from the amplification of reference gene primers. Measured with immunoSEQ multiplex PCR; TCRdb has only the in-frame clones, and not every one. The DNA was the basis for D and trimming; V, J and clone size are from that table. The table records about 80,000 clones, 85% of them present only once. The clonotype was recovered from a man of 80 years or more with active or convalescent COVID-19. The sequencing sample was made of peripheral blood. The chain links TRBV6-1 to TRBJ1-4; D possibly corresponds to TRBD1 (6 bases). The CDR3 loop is CASSEVQGWGKLFF. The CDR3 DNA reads TGTGCCAGCAGTGAAGTTCAGGGGTGGGGAAAACTGTTTTTT.